This T cell receptor beta chain came from a study of blood T cell repertoires in COVID-19. Study background: Collection of acute and convalescent COVID-19 samples took place in the United States, Italy and Spain.

Sequencing was performed with immunoSEQ multiplex PCR; in TCRdb, only in-frame clones are kept and a portion is missing. Among under 350,000 clones listed, approximately 86% were seen once. Sequenced input: PBMCs or T cells enriched from blood (not recorded which). This TCR came from a woman in her 40s with acute COVID-19.

CDR3 sequence: CASSLGGSPLHF. The CDR3 nucleotides are TGTGCCAGCAGCTTGGGTGGCTCACCCCTCCACTTT. The rearrangement joins TRBV5-6 to TRBJ1-6; D not resolved. Germline V gives CDR1 SGHDT, CDR2 YYEEEE. The CDR3 loop spans 12 amino acids. Trimming cost V 0 bases and J 10 bases, with 5 bases left between them.